A selection of T cell receptor beta chains follows, all from one sample in a study of a mutant IDH1 vaccine in newly diagnosed glioma. Their cognate antigens are unknown. TCRdb's copy holds only in-frame clones and misses some; the assay was immunoSEQ multiplex PCR. Counted here are 37,000 or so clones, around 83% occurring once; the ten biggest clones make up 24%. The sample was PBMCs, taken from a glioma patient whose treatment included an IDH1 peptide vaccine. The source of these receptors is a man under 40 with glioma. Each CDR3 is given with its conserved first and last residue. The order of the fields is J gene, clone size, CDR3 length, V gene, D gene, CDR3 DNA, CDR3 protein. D genes are given only for firm matches. Clone size is not always given. Where it is, it says once, few, many or a class for expanded clones.

j_gene: TRBJ1-5; abundance: few; len: 14; v_gene: TRBV30; d_gene: -; CDR3nt: TGTGCCTGGAGCAGAACGAGGGTGGATCAGCCCCAGCATTTT; CDR3aa: CAWSRTRVDQPQHF
j_gene: TRBJ1-3; abundance: -; len: 17; v_gene: TRBV7-6; d_gene: -; CDR3nt: TGTGCCAGCAGCTTTATCTCAGGCGGAACCTCTGGAAACACCATATATTTT; CDR3aa: CASSFISGGTSGNTIYF
j_gene: TRBJ1-1; abundance: few; len: 16; v_gene: TRBV5-1; d_gene: -; CDR3nt: TGCGCCAGCAGCACCGGTCAGGAAATGAGGAACACTGAAGCTTTCTTT; CDR3aa: CASSTGQEMRNTEAFF
j_gene: TRBJ1-2; abundance: -; len: 14; v_gene: TRBV6-1; d_gene: -; CDR3nt: TGTGCCAGCAATCTCAGGGGTACTAACTATGGCTACACCTTC; CDR3aa: CASNLRGTNYGYTF
j_gene: TRBJ2-7; abundance: -; len: 11; v_gene: TRBV5-6; d_gene: -; CDR3nt: TGTGCCAGCAGCTTGGGGCAGGAGCAGTACTTC; CDR3aa: CASSLGQEQYF
j_gene: TRBJ2-2; abundance: -; len: 16; v_gene: TRBV4-1; d_gene: TRBD2; CDR3nt: TGCGCCAGCAGCCAACCACTAGCGGGGAACACCGGGGAGCTGTTTTTT; CDR3aa: CASSQPLAGNTGELFF
j_gene: TRBJ2-7; abundance: -; len: 13; v_gene: TRBV4-1; d_gene: -; CDR3nt: TGCGCCAGCAGCCAAACCACAGGGACCGAGCAGTACTTC; CDR3aa: CASSQTTGTEQYF
j_gene: TRBJ1-1; abundance: -; len: 13; v_gene: TRBV27; d_gene: TRBD1; CDR3nt: TGTGCCAGCAGTTTTCGACAGGGGACTGAAGCTTTCTTT; CDR3aa: CASSFRQGTEAFF
j_gene: TRBJ2-7; abundance: -; len: 15; v_gene: TRBV11-2; d_gene: -; CDR3nt: TGTGCCAGCAGCTTAGATCTCGGGAGTACCTACGAGCAGTACTTC; CDR3aa: CASSLDLGSTYEQYF
j_gene: TRBJ2-7; abundance: -; len: 13; v_gene: TRBV6-1; d_gene: -; CDR3nt: TGTGCCAGCAGTGTCCTAGTATCCTGGGAGCAGTACTTC; CDR3aa: CASSVLVSWEQYF
j_gene: TRBJ2-2; abundance: -; len: 16; v_gene: TRBV28; d_gene: -; CDR3nt: TGTGCCAGCAGTTTATCTCTAGACTCGAACACCGGGGAGCTGTTTTTT; CDR3aa: CASSLSLDSNTGELFF
j_gene: TRBJ2-7; abundance: -; len: 14; v_gene: TRBV11-2; d_gene: TRBD1; CDR3nt: TGTGCCAGCAGCTTCCCGGGACAGGCTAACGAGCAGTACTTC; CDR3aa: CASSFPGQANEQYF
j_gene: TRBJ2-7; abundance: -; len: 17; v_gene: TRBV7-8; d_gene: TRBD2; CDR3nt: TGTGCCAGCAGCCCCGTTCCAGGGCTAGCGGGAGCCTACGAGCAGTACTTC; CDR3aa: CASSPVPGLAGAYEQYF
j_gene: TRBJ2-7; abundance: -; len: 12; v_gene: TRBV5-4; d_gene: -; CDR3nt: TGTGCCAGCAGCTTGACAGGGTTTGAGCAGTACTTC; CDR3aa: CASSLTGFEQYF
j_gene: TRBJ2-7; abundance: -; len: 14; v_gene: TRBV27; d_gene: -; CDR3nt: TGTGCCAGCAGTTTAAGACAGGTTGGGTACGAGCAGTACTTC; CDR3aa: CASSLRQVGYEQYF
j_gene: TRBJ2-7; abundance: -; len: 16; v_gene: TRBV18; d_gene: TRBD1; CDR3nt: TGTGCCAGCTCACCTTCCGACAGGGGAAGCTCCTACGAGCAGTACTTC; CDR3aa: CASSPSDRGSSYEQYF
j_gene: TRBJ1-2; abundance: -; len: 14; v_gene: TRBV27; d_gene: TRBD1; CDR3nt: TGTGCCAGCAGTTCCTCGGACAGGGGCGGAGGCTACACCTTC; CDR3aa: CASSSSDRGGGYTF
j_gene: TRBJ2-3; abundance: -; len: 17; v_gene: TRBV13; d_gene: TRBD2; CDR3nt: TGTGCCAGCAGCTTACTAGCGGGGGTCTCTAGCACAGATACGCAGTATTTT; CDR3aa: CASSLLAGVSSTDTQYF
j_gene: TRBJ1-2; abundance: -; len: 15; v_gene: TRBV4-1; d_gene: TRBD1; CDR3nt: TGCGCCAGCAGCCAGAACAGGGGCCTAAACTATGGCTACACCTTC; CDR3aa: CASSQNRGLNYGYTF
j_gene: TRBJ2-2; abundance: -; len: 16; v_gene: TRBV18; d_gene: -; CDR3nt: TGTGCCAGCTCACTAGGTGCAGGGGCGAACACCGGGGAGCTGTTTTTT; CDR3aa: CASSLGAGANTGELFF